These 14 T cell receptor beta chains share one sample of origin, sequenced in a study of blood T cell repertoires in COVID-19. Clones were read by immunoSEQ multiplex PCR, and TCRdb kept only the in-frame ones, dropping some. The table shows some 200,000 clones, with about 88% occurring only once. The sequencing input was peripheral blood. Receptors were obtained from a man aged 65 to 85 with acute or convalescent COVID-19.

The chain recombines TRBV18 with TRBJ2-1; TRBD1 matches at 7 bases. From germline, CDR1 is KGHSH and CDR2 LQKENI. J lost 6 bases, V lost 3 bases, and 8 bases had no gene match. This CDR3 has 15 amino acids. The DNA of the CDR3 is TGTGCCAGCTCACCCATATTGACAGGGACCAATGAGCAGTTCTTC. Its protein product is CASSPILTGTNEQFF. Variable domain in full (rest from reference TRBV18 and TRBJ2-1): NAGVMQNPRHLVRRRGQEARLRCSPMKGHSHVYWYRQLPEEGLKFMVYLQKENIIDESGMPKERFSAEFPKEGPSILRIQQVVRGDSAAYFCASSPILTGTNEQFFGPGTRLTVL.

The chain recombines TRBV12-3 or TRBV12-4 with TRBJ1-2; D not resolved. V lost 1 base and J lost 8, with 11 bases in between. The CDR3 sequence is 13 residues long. CDR3 in amino acids: CASSLEGRGGYTF. The DNA for the CDR3 is TGTGCCAGCAGTTTAGAAGGTCGGGGAGGCTACACCTTC.

This rearrangement joins TRBV7-2 to TRBJ1-3, with a weak D call TRBD1 (6 bases). Trimming shortened V by 3 bases and J by 0 bases, and 9 bases separated the two germline ends. Germline loops: CDR1 SGHTA, CDR2 FQGNSA. CDR3 size: 15 residues. The CDR3 bases are TGTGCCAGCAGCTTTAAGGGGGTCTCTGGAAACACCATATATTTT. Its translation: CASSFKGVSGNTIYF. The full variable domain, its missing parts supplied by reference TRBV7-2 and TRBJ1-3, is GAGVSQSPSNKVTEKGKDVELRCDPISGHTALYWYRQSLGQGLEFLIYFQGNSAPDKSGLPSDRFSAERTGGSVSTLTIQRTQQEDSAVYLCASSFKGVSGNTIYFGEGSWLTVV.

CDR3 nucleotides: TGTGCCAGCATAGGGGCGGGGGCTTCAAACACCGGGGAGCTGTTTTTT. Encoded protein: CASIGAGASNTGELFF. The chain joins TRBV27 to TRBJ2-2, with TRBD2 as a possible D gene (7 bases). The V end was cut by 7 bases, the J end by 2 bases, with 17 bases between. CDR1 MNHEY and CDR2 SMNVEV come from the germline V gene (reference sequence). The CDR3 is 16 amino acids.

V and J are TRBV19 and TRBJ1-6, with unresolved D. The CDR3 sequence is 14 residues long. Germline V gene sequence: CDR1 LNHDA, CDR2 SQIVND (reference sequence). Deletions cut 3 bases from V and 7 bases from J, with 10 bases between. This CDR3 reads CASSIRIGNSPLHF. CDR3 nucleotide sequence: TGTGCCAGTAGTATTAGAATCGGGAATTCACCCCTCCACTTT. The variable domain in full, with the rest retrieved from reference TRBV19 and TRBJ1-6, is DGGITQSPKYLFRKEGQNVTLSCEQNLNHDAMYWYRQDPGQGLRLIYYSQIVNDFQKGDIAEGYSVSREKKESFPLTVTSAQKNPTAFYLCASSIRIGNSPLHFGNGTRLTVT.

This chain links TRBV25-1 with TRBJ2-1; possibly TRBD2 for D (6 bases). Trimming shortened V by 4 bases and J by 9 bases, and 13 bases separated the two germline ends. The V gene's germline CDR1 is MGHDK and CDR2 SYGVNS. The length of the CDR3 is 13 residues. This chain's CDR3 is CASSGGVAGEQFF. CDR3 DNA sequence: TGTGCCAGCAGTGGGGGGGTAGCAGGTGAGCAGTTCTTC.

The CDR3 sequence: CASSLGSTYNSPLHF. As DNA, the CDR3 is TGTGCCAGCAGCTTGGGTAGTACCTATAATTCACCCCTCCACTTT. The rearrangement uses TRBV5-4 and TRBJ1-6; D gene unclear. V gave up 0 bases and J gave up 2 bases, with 6 bases separating them. In germline, CDR1 is SGHNT, CDR2 YYREEE (reference sequence). CDR3 size: 15 residues.

This clone was detected many times. V gene TRBV28 combines with J gene TRBJ2-1, with no clear D. There are 11 residues in the CDR3. V was trimmed by 7 bases and J by 7 bases, leaving 8 bases between them. CDR1 and CDR2 (germline): MDHEN, SYDVKM. The CDR3 region is CASTSANEQFF. The CDR3 nucleotides are TGTGCCAGCACCTCCGCGAATGAGCAGTTCTTC.

This clone was observed a few times. The gene calls are TRBV7-5 and TRBJ1-5. TRBV7-5 is tagged as a pseudogene. The CDR3 spans 15 residues. CDR3 protein: CVRSFFGDWNQPQHF. CDR3 sequence (DNA): TGTGTCAGAAGCTTTTTCGGGGATTGGAATCAGCCCCAGCATTTT.

This clone was seen a single time. The sample holds other DNA sequences that translate to the same CDR3. V gene TRBV6-5 combines with J gene TRBJ2-2; 16 nucleotides line up with TRBD2. The J segment lost 5 bases and the V segment lost 6 bases, leaving 0 bases of the junction unmatched. The CDR3 runs to 15 residues. Germline V CDR1 and CDR2: MNHEY, SVGAGI. CDR3: CASRGLAGGTGELFF. The CDR3 DNA sequence: TGTGCCAGCAGGGGACTAGCGGGAGGGACCGGGGAGCTGTTTTTT.

This clone is a singleton in its sample. The chain employs TRBV5-4 and TRBJ2-7, with a tentative D call TRBD2 (6 bases). Trimming left V 3 bases short and J 2 bases short, with 18 bases between. The CDR3 contains 16 residues. CDR1 is SGHNT, CDR2 YYREEE, per germline (reference sequence). CDR3 amino acids: CASSSTGRGTAYEQYF. CDR3 DNA sequence: TGTGCCAGCAGCTCCACTGGGCGCGGGACGGCCTACGAGCAGTACTTC.

The V and J genes are TRBV14 and TRBJ2-1, with 7 bases identical to TRBD1. The V segment lost 0 bases and the J segment 1 base; nucleotides outside the gene matches: 3. CDR1 is SGHDN and CDR2 is FVKESK in the germline V gene. CDR3 length: 16 residues. DNA for the CDR3: TGTGCCAGCAGCCAAGAAATGACAGGGTCCTACAATGAGCAGTTCTTC. It codes for CASSQEMTGSYNEQFF.

This rearrangement joins TRBV2 to TRBJ2-1; 9 nucleotides agree with TRBD1. The CDR3 loop spans 14 amino acids. The V and J ends lost 5 bases and 4 bases, in that order; junction bases with no gene match: 3. In germline, CDR1 is SNHLY, CDR2 FYNNEI. The CDR3 reads CASSLDRGYNEQFF. Written as DNA, the CDR3 is TGTGCCAGCAGTCTTGACAGGGGGTACAATGAGCAGTTCTTC.

The gene calls are TRBV4-1 and TRBJ2-5, with 8 nucleotides matching TRBD2. The germline V gene encodes CDR1 MGHRA and CDR2 YSYEKL. This CDR3 has 15 amino acids. J lost 7 bases, V lost 1 base, and 8 bases had no gene match. The CDR3 coding sequence is TGCGCCAGCAGCCAAGTAGACGGGGGGGGCGGGACCCAGTACTTC. Its translation: CASSQVDGGGGTQYF.